This T cell receptor (beta chain) comes out of a study of CD8 T cells in Susac syndrome (dated by TCRdb to the late 2010s). Looking at the study overall: The study used repertoire sequencing to test whether antigen drove CD8+ T cell activation and differentiation in Susac syndrome. What the study reported, not specific to this receptor: The TCR sequencing and HLA analysis was acknowledged to have included a relatively small number of individuals.

The CDR1 and CDR2 encoded by the germline V gene (reference sequence) are LGHDT and YNNKEL. After removal of 0 bases from V and 7 bases from J, the junction retains 5 bases not matched to a gene. The CDR3 covers 15 residues, taking in both the cysteine and the phenylalanine. The only DNA kept is the CDR3, 45 bases in frame from the first base. Concerning this clonotype itself: What antigen it recognizes has not been identified. The sample holds no much larger clone one base away, and base qualities are not on file.

Peripheral blood CD8+ and CD4+ T cells from healthy donors, Susac syndrome patients and multiple sclerosis patients were profiled using high-throughput TCR beta sequencing. The healthy donors served as controls matched for age and sex. Bulk CD8+ and CD4+ T cells were purified magnetically by negative isolation, whereas CD8+ TEMRA cells were enriched by FACS. Blood was drawn into EDTA tubes, processed within 24 hours, and PBMCs were isolated by density gradient centrifugation. PBMCs intended for TCR sequencing were frozen in liquid nitrogen and were later thawed in a 37 degrees C water bath. The sorted or isolated CD4+, CD8+ and CD8+ TEMRA cells had a purity of 90% or higher. RNA was extracted with the RNeasy kit and 0.5 to 1 ug was reverse transcribed using random hexamers. The immunoSEQ multiplex PCR assay, which covers 54 Vbeta and 13 Jbeta segments, was used to amplify TCR beta CDR3 regions. PCR amplification bias was corrected using a synthetic template baseline for primer optimization and computational correction. From the authors' description of their analysis: Reads were annotated to V, D and J genes according to IMGT and were analyzed with immunoSEQ Analyzer, with only productive sequences retained. Clonality was calculated as one minus the Shannon entropy normalized by log2 of the number of productive unique sequences. Public and private clones were assessed among the 100 most prevalent clones of each patient and control. A clone was defined as Susac-specific if it was absent from the healthy and MS cohorts, from roughly 1,000 published viral clones and from other ImmuneACCESS disease sequences. The public reads were reprocessed in TCRdb via fastp at Q25 and MiXCR, keeping in-frame beta chains. Rows matching on CDR3 protein sequence are summarized as one entry with the most common DNA and genes. It is TCRdb's table, rather than the study itself, that gives the V and J calls and clone size. The sample table contains around 130,000 distinct CDR3 sequences; only one count was recorded for 90% to 95% of them. More than 0.1% of the sample is held by the ten biggest clonotypes.

What was sequenced was CD4+ T cells from PBMCs. The rearrangement joined TRBV3-1 to TRBJ2-2; 7 bases in between match TRBD2. The sequence came from a human donor in good health. CDR3 loop: CASSQDQLAIGELFF. The DNA sequence is given as TGTGCCAGCAGCCAAGATCAACTAGCGATCGGGGAGCTGTTTTTT.